This T cell receptor (beta chain) was obtained from a study of blood T cell repertoires in COVID-19. Across the whole study: PBMCs, B-cell-depleted T cells, or T cells provided the cDNA or gDNA that made up the material.

All enrollees were about 18 to 100 years old and from under 25 US areas. Original analysis: Quantification of nucleated cells was approximated via reference gene primer amplification. TCRdb keeps only in-frame clones here, not all; method: immunoSEQ multiplex PCR. V, J and clone size were drawn from that table, and D and trimming were deduced from the DNA. The sample has 300,000 to 400,000 clones, around nine tenths seen once. This CDR3 is built from 18 residues. Trimming took off 0 bases at V and 0 bases at J, with 12 bases between the two ends. Germline lookup yields CDR1 SEHNR and CDR2 FQNEAQ (reference sequence).

V gene TRBV7-9 combines with J gene TRBJ1-6, with a possible D match to TRBD1 (5 bases). The source material was PBMCs or T cells enriched from blood (not recorded which). This receptor was taken from a woman under 40 who had been exposed to COVID-19. The CDR3 protein is CASSLAWRQSSYNSPLHF. CDR3 in DNA: TGTGCCAGCAGCTTAGCGTGGCGACAGAGCTCCTATAATTCACCCCTCCACTTT. The full variable domain, with the rest looked up from reference TRBV7-9 and TRBJ1-6, is DTGVSQNPRHKITKRGQNVTFRCDPISEHNRLYWYRQTLGQGPEFLTYFQNEAQLEKSRLLSDRFSAERPKGSFSTLEIQRTEQGDSAMYLCASSLAWRQSSYNSPLHFGNGTRLTVT.